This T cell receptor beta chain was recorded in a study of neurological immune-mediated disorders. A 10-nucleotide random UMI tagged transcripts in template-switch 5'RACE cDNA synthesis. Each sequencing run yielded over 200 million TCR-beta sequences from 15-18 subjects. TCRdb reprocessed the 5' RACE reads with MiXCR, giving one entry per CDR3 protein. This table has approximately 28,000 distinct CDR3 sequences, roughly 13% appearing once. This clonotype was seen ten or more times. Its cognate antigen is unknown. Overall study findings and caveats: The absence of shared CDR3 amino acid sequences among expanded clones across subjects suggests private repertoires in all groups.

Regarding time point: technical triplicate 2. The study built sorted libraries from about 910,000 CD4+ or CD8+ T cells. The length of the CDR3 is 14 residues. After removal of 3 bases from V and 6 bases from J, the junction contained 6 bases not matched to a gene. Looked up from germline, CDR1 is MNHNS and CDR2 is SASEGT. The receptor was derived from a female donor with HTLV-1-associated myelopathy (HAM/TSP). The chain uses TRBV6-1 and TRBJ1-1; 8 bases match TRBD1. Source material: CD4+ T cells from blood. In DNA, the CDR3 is TGTGCCAGCAGTGATTTAGGGACAGGACCTGAAGCTTTCTTT. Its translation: CASSDLGTGPEAFF.